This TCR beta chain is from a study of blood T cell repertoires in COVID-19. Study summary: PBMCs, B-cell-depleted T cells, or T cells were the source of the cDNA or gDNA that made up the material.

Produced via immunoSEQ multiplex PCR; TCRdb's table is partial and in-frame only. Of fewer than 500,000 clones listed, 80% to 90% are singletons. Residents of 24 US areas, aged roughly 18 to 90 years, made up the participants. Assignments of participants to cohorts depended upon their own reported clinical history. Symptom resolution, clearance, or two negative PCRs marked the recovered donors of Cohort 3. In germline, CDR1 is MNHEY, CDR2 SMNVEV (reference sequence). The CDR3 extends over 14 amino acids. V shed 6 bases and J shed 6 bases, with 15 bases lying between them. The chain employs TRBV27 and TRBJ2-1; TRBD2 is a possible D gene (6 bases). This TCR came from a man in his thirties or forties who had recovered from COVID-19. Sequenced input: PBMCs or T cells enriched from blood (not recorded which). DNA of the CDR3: TGTGCCAGCAGGAAGTCGGGACTGCCCAATGAGCAGTTCTTC. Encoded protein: CASRKSGLPNEQFF.